Listed here are 8 T cell receptor beta chains from one sample, sequenced in a study of blood T cell repertoires in COVID-19. Here immunoSEQ multiplex PCR was the method, and the copy in TCRdb shows in-frame clones only, minus some. The table lists 60,000 to 85,000 clones, 65% to 90% of them singletons, with around 43% in the top ten. Source material: peripheral blood. These TCRs come from an elderly man with acute or convalescent COVID-19.

The V gene is TRBV19, the J gene TRBJ2-3; tentative D call: TRBD1 (7 bases). The germline V gene has CDR1 LNHDA and CDR2 SQIVND (reference sequence). The CDR3 contains 15 residues. With 7 bases removed from V and 1 base from J, the gap between germline ends came to 15 bases. The CDR3 sequence is CASIEGGTGTDTQYF. DNA for the CDR3: TGTGCCAGTATCGAGGGCGGGACAGGCACAGATACGCAGTATTTT.

This sequence joins TRBV4-2 and TRBJ2-3, with D maybe TRBD2 (7 bases). Trimming removed 8 bases at V and 2 bases at J, with 11 bases between. The germline CDR1 and CDR2 sequences are LGHNA and YNFKEQ. The CDR3 is 13 residues long. The CDR3 loop is CASGGGATDTQYF. The CDR3 region has the DNA TGTGCCAGCGGGGGGGGCGCCACAGATACGCAGTATTTT.

The chain combines TRBV14 with TRBJ2-7; D may be TRBD1 (5 bases). The germline gives CDR1 SGHDN, CDR2 FVKESK. Trimming removed 1 base from V and 9 bases from J, with 16 bases in between. This CDR3 comprises 14 residues. The CDR3 region is CASSQVISGQGQYF. The CDR3 DNA reads as TGTGCCAGCAGCCAAGTTATCTCAGGGCAGGGGCAGTACTTC. Drawing the rest from reference TRBV14 and TRBJ2-7, the complete variable domain is EAGVTQFPSHSVIEKGQTVTLRCDPISGHDNLYWYRRVMGKEIKFLLHFVKESKQDESGMPNNRFLAERTGGTYSTLKVQPAELEDSGVYFCASSQVISGQGQYFGPGTRLTVT.

The chain has TRBV6-7 and TRBJ1-5, with TRBD1 identical over 7 bases. TRBV6-7 qualifies as an ORF whose function is uncertain. Germline trimming cut 6 bases from V and 3 bases from J; bases unmatched to any gene: 8. CDR3 length: 15 amino acids. The CDR3 is CASRETGFDNQPQHF. The CDR3 bases are TGTGCCAGCAGGGAGACAGGGTTTGACAATCAGCCCCAGCATTTT.

The V gene is TRBV30, the J gene TRBJ1-1; D gene unclear. Trimming stripped 1 base from V and 5 bases from J, with 8 bases between. Germline V gene data show CDR1 as GTSNPN and CDR2 as SVGIG (reference sequence). The CDR3 is made up of 12 amino acids. In DNA, the CDR3 is TGTGCCTGGAGTGAGTCCAGGACTGAAGCTTTCTTT. Translation gives CAWSESRTEAFF.

The sample holds a few counts of this clone. The chain combines TRBV5-1 with TRBJ1-1, with D perhaps matching TRBD1 (6 bases). The CDR3 is 14 residues long. Germline loops: CDR1 SGHRS, CDR2 YFSETQ. Trimming left V 4 bases short and J 4 bases short, with 14 bases between. The CDR3 is CASSRGSLGTEAFF. DNA for the CDR3: TGCGCCAGCAGCAGGGGGTCCCTGGGCACTGAAGCTTTCTTT. Filled out from reference TRBV5-1 and TRBJ1-1, the complete variable domain reads KAGVTQTPRYLIKTRGQQVTLSCSPISGHRSVSWYQQTPGQGLQFLFEYFSETQRNKGNFPGRFSGRQFSNSRSEMNVSTLELGDSALYLCASSRGSLGTEAFFGQGTRLTVV.

The chain has TRBV24-1 and TRBJ1-5; possible D gene TRBD1, 6 bases. Per germline, CDR1 KGHDR and CDR2 SFDVKD. The CDR3 loop spans 15 amino acids. Trimming pared 6 bases from V and 3 bases from J, leaving 14 bases between. The CDR3 loop reads CATSKGEGANQPQHF. Here the CDR3 DNA reads TGTGCCACCAGTAAGGGGGAGGGCGCCAATCAGCCCCAGCATTTT.

Here the CDR3 reads CASSNPGQGVEKLFF. CDR3 coding DNA: TGCGCCAGCAGCAATCCGGGACAGGGAGTGGAAAAACTGTTTTTT. The V gene is TRBV4-1, the J gene TRBJ1-4, with 9 bases that match TRBD1. The germline V gene encodes CDR1 MGHRA and CDR2 YSYEKL. The junction had 9 bases not matched to a gene; V was cut back by 5 bases and J by 8 bases. CDR3 length: 15 residues.